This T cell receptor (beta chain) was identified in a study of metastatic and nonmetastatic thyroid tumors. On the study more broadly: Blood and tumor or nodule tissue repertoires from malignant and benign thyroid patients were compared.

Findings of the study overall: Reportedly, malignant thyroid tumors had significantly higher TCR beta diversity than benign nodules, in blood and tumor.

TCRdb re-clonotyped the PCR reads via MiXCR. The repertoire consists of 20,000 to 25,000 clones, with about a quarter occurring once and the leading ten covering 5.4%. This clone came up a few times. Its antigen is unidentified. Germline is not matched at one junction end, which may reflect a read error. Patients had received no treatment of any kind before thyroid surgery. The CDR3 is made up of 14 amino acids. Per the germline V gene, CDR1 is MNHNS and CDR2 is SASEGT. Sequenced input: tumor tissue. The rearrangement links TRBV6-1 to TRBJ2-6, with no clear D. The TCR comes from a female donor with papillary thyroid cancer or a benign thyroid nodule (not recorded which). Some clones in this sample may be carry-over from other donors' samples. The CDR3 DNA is TGTGCCGGCAGTGAATGCACACAGGCCAACGTCCTGACTTTC. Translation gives CAGSECTQANVLTF.